These 2 T cell receptor beta chains were sequenced from one sample in a study of T cells in Graves' hyperthyroidism and ophthalmopathy (dated by TCRdb to the late 2010s). The library was generated by multiplex PCR. Sequenced on an Illumina HiSeq 2000. TCR beta CDR3 regions were amplified from RNA transcripts. The first round of RT-PCR for the TCR CDR3 was performed with the HTBI primer set and the Qiagen OneStep RT-PCR kit. TCRdb itself trimmed the public reads at Q25 with fastp, ran MiXCR and retained productive beta chains. Rows merge per CDR3 protein into single entries with the most common DNA and genes. The sample contains 600,000 to 900,000 distinct CDR3 sequences, about 15% of them found a single time. Over 7.5% of the sample is held by the ten biggest clonotypes. Input material: blood. The source is a man between 18 and 35 years old with Graves' hyperthyroidism.

Many counts were recorded for this clonotype. The chain uses TRBV20-1 and TRBJ2-7; 9 positions match TRBD1. Germline V CDR1 and CDR2: DFQATT, SNEGSKA (reference sequence). The length of the CDR3 is 13 residues. J gave up 4 bases and V 6 bases, and 7 bases lay outside the gene matches. The CDR3 DNA follows: TGCAGTGCCCCCGGGACAGGGAGGTACGAGCAGTACTTC. It specifies CSAPGTGRYEQYF.

This chain uses TRBV19 with TRBJ2-2, with D unclear. Trimming shortened V by 1 base and J by 6 bases, and 15 bases separated the two germline ends. Germline loops: CDR1 LNHDA, CDR2 SQIVND (reference sequence). The CDR3 has 16 residues. CDR3 in amino acids: CASSIVGLLRPGELFF. The CDR3 DNA follows: TGTGCCAGTAGTATAGTTGGTCTGTTGAGGCCCGGGGAGCTGTTTTTT.